This TCR beta chain was identified during a study of blood T cell repertoires in COVID-19. Germline trimming cut 2 bases from V and 4 bases from J; bases unmatched to any gene: 11. CDR3 length: 16 residues. Germline lookup yields CDR1 SGHRS and CDR2 YFSETQ. Method: immunoSEQ multiplex PCR; TCRdb's copy keeps in-frame clones and lacks some. Among approximately 130,000 clones listed, about four fifths were seen once. J is TRBJ1-2 and V is TRBV5-1, with 7 bases matching TRBD1. Sequenced sample: peripheral blood. This clonotype originated in a human donor in a cohort sampled during active COVID-19. CDR3 sequence (DNA): TGCGCCAGCAGCTTCCAAGCGCGACAGGGAGGCTATGGCTACACCTTC. It encodes CASSFQARQGGYGYTF.